These 19 T cell receptor beta chains originate from one sample sequenced in a study of blood T cell repertoires in COVID-19. Sequencing used immunoSEQ multiplex PCR; TCRdb keeps in-frame clones, though not all of them. The sample lists fewer than 300,000 clones, 70% to 90% seen once, with roughly 4.3% in the top ten. The sequencing input was PBMCs or T cells enriched from blood (not recorded which). The receptor source for this set is a woman aged 25-40 years who had recovered from COVID-19.

This chain connects TRBV5-1 to TRBJ2-3; no clear D. Germline-derived CDR1 and CDR2 are SGHRS and YFSETQ. The CDR3 runs 12 residues. The germline V and J ends were trimmed by 4 bases and 0 bases, with 3 bases remaining between them. In DNA form, the CDR3 reads TGCGCCAGCAGCACTAGCACAGATACGCAGTATTTT. This translates into CASSTSTDTQYF.

This rearrangement joins TRBV6-5 to TRBJ1-5, with unresolved D. Germline V gene sequence: CDR1 MNHEY, CDR2 SVGAGI. V was cut by 7 bases and J by 0 bases, with 10 bases left in between. The CDR3 runs 14 residues. The CDR3: CASTEGDSNQPQHF. For the CDR3, the DNA is TGTGCCAGCACCGAGGGCGATAGCAATCAGCCCCAGCATTTT.

The V call is TRBV7-2, the J call TRBJ2-7, with TRBD2 identical over 12 bases. CDR1 is SGHTA and CDR2 is FQGNSA in the germline V gene. The CDR3 spans 17 residues. The V segment lost 0 bases and the J segment 2 bases; nucleotides outside the gene matches: 5. The CDR3, as DNA: TGTGCCAGCAGCTTAGCGGGGCTAGCGGGGGGGGCCTACGAGCAGTACTTC. Amino acid sequence: CASSLAGLAGGAYEQYF.

The CDR3 here is CASSLFTGKDLNQPQHF. Written as DNA, the CDR3 is TGTGCCAGCAGTTTATTTACAGGGAAAGATCTCAATCAGCCCCAGCATTTT. The chain is built from TRBV28 and TRBJ1-5; perhaps TRBD1 as D (6 bases). Germline lookup yields CDR1 MDHEN and CDR2 SYDVKM. Trimming removed 1 base at V and 3 bases at J, with 16 bases between. This CDR3 is 17 amino acids long.

The chain employs TRBV5-6 and TRBJ2-7; 8 bases match TRBD1. V gave up 4 bases and J gave up 0 bases; unmatched junction bases: 3. Germline CDR1 and CDR2: SGHDT and YYEEEE. The CDR3 has 14 residues. The DNA for the CDR3 is TGTGCCAGCAGCCGGGGACAGGTCTCCTACGAGCAGTACTTC. This codes for CASSRGQVSYEQYF.

The chain has TRBV5-6 and TRBJ2-1, with a weak D call TRBD2 (6 bases). Trimming pared 1 base from V and 12 bases from J, leaving 20 bases between. The CDR3 contains 15 residues. Germline CDR1 and CDR2: SGHDT and YYEEEE. For the CDR3, the DNA is TGTGCCAGCAGCTTGAGGAGGGTTGGACATCCTCGGCAGTTCTTC. The encoded protein is CASSLRRVGHPRQFF.

CDR3 sequence: CASSQGTGELFF. CDR3 nucleotides: TGTGCCAGCAGCCAGGGTACCGGGGAGCTGTTTTTT. This chain uses TRBV28 with TRBJ2-2; the D gene is possibly TRBD1 (5 bases). Germline CDR1 reads MDHEN; CDR2 reads SYDVKM. This CDR3 has 12 amino acids. V shed 6 bases and J shed 5 bases, with 7 bases lying between them.

The chain joins TRBV11-1 to TRBJ2-1, with D possibly being TRBD1 (6 bases). Germline-derived CDR1 and CDR2 are SGHAT and FQDESV (reference sequence). This CDR3 has 16 amino acids. V was trimmed by 0 bases and J by 6 bases, leaving 15 bases between them. The CDR3 DNA reads TGTGCCAGCAGCTTAGCGGGGGCGGCTTTTGCCAATGAGCAGTTCTTC. Translation gives CASSLAGAAFANEQFF.

This clone was picked up a small number of times. The rearrangement links TRBV21-1 to TRBJ1-3; the D call of TRBD1 is as the table states it, not checked on the DNA. TRBV21-1 is shown as a pseudogene. CDR3 length: 15 amino acids. Here the CDR3 reads CASSKAGTGGNTIYF. CDR3 in DNA: TGTGCCAGCAGCAAAGCAGGGACAGGCGGAAACACCATATATTTT.

The chain links TRBV27 to TRBJ1-3; TRBD1 aligns across 9 bases. The germline V gene has CDR1 MNHEY and CDR2 SMNVEV (reference sequence). The V gene end was trimmed by 4 bases and the J gene end by 0 bases; junction bases not matched to a gene: 7. This CDR3 is 17 amino acids long. In DNA form, the CDR3 reads TGTGCCAGCAGTTCGGGACAGGGTCAGTACTCTGGAAACACCATATATTTT. It yields the protein CASSSGQGQYSGNTIYF.

This chain connects TRBV2 to TRBJ2-7; TRBD1 aligns across 12 bases. The CDR3 length is 14 residues. V was pared by 8 bases and J by 0 bases, with 2 bases of the junction left unmatched. The germline V gene encodes CDR1 SNHLY and CDR2 FYNNEI. CDR3 in amino acids: CASGDRGLSYEQYF. Here the CDR3 DNA reads TGTGCCAGCGGGGACAGGGGGCTCTCCTACGAGCAGTACTTC.

The chain combines TRBV19 with TRBJ2-3, with a possible D match to TRBD2 (6 bases). CDR3 length equals 14 residues. CDR1 and CDR2 from the germline V gene are LNHDA and SQIVND (reference sequence). Deletions cut 4 bases from V and 1 base from J, with 9 bases between. The CDR3 DNA reads TGTGCCAGTAGTACACTAGCCCGCACAGATACGCAGTATTTT. Translated, it gives CASSTLARTDTQYF. The complete variable domain, with remaining parts taken from reference TRBV19 and TRBJ2-3, reads DGGITQSPKYLFRKEGQNVTLSCEQNLNHDAMYWYRQDPGQGLRLIYYSQIVNDFQKGDIAEGYSVSREKKESFPLTVTSAQKNPTAFYLCASSTLARTDTQYFGPGTRLTVL.

The chain has TRBV6-5 and TRBJ2-1; 8 bases are shared with TRBD2. Germline V gene data show CDR1 as MNHEY and CDR2 as SVGAGI. This CDR3 has 14 amino acids. V trimming: 4 bases; J trimming: 8 bases; junction bases outside the gene matches: 7. The CDR3 region is CASSSGGPVDEQFF. The CDR3 region has the DNA TGTGCCAGCAGTTCGGGGGGGCCGGTGGATGAGCAGTTCTTC.

The V and J genes are TRBV9 and TRBJ1-3, with D maybe TRBD1 (5 bases). This CDR3 has 18 residues. Germline assignment: CDR1 SGDLS and CDR2 YYNGEE. With 0 bases removed from V and 4 bases from J, the gap between germline ends came to 20 bases. This CDR3 is CASSVATIAGQEGNTIYF. The CDR3 nucleotides read TGTGCCAGCAGCGTAGCTACGATCGCGGGGCAAGAAGGAAACACCATATATTTT.

V gene TRBV2 combines with J gene TRBJ2-2, with D tentatively TRBD2 (5 bases). The CDR3 has 15 amino acids. V was clipped by 4 bases and J by 1 base, with 10 bases between them. The germline V gene has CDR1 SNHLY and CDR2 FYNNEI. CDR3 sequence reads: CASSVTGLNTGELFF. CDR3 in DNA: TGTGCCAGCAGTGTGACGGGATTGAACACCGGGGAGCTGTTTTTT.

V gene TRBV5-1 combines with J gene TRBJ2-4; TRBD1 matches 9 bases. This CDR3 spans 14 amino acids. The V and J ends lost 4 bases and 7 bases, in that order; junction bases with no gene match: 6. Germline loops: CDR1 SGHRS, CDR2 YFSETQ. The CDR3 DNA reads TGCGCCAGCAGCCCGACAGGGGGTGGGAACATTCAGTACTTC. Its translation is CASSPTGGGNIQYF.

This chain joins TRBV6-5 and TRBJ2-1; possible D gene TRBD2, 5 bases. The CDR3 spans 16 residues. V lost 4 bases and J 4 bases, leaving 17 bases between the germline ends. Germline V gene data show CDR1 as MNHEY and CDR2 as SVGAGI. The CDR3 bases are TGTGCCAGCAGTTTGCCTAGCCTTTCACCTTACAATGAGCAGTTCTTC. Translation: CASSLPSLSPYNEQFF.

V usage is TRBV19 and J usage is TRBJ1-3; the D gene is possibly TRBD1 (6 bases). Trimming left V 3 bases short and J 4 bases short, with 13 bases between. In germline, CDR1 is LNHDA, CDR2 SQIVND (reference sequence). CDR3 length equals 15 residues. CDR3 in amino acids: CASSMATGPGNTIYF. The CDR3 DNA follows: TGTGCCAGTAGTATGGCTACAGGGCCCGGAAACACCATATATTTT.

The V and J genes are TRBV10-3 and TRBJ1-1, with no clear D. Germline lookup yields CDR1 ENHRY and CDR2 SYGVKD. CDR3 length: 14 residues. V lost 0 bases and J lost 3, with 8 bases in between. CDR3 sequence: CAISESTPDTEAFF. CDR3 bases: TGTGCCATCAGTGAGTCAACACCCGACACTGAAGCTTTCTTT.